The 9 T cell receptor beta chains in this list originate from one sample, sequenced in a study of spatial heterogeneity in lung cancer. TCRdb passed the 5' RACE reads through MiXCR, listing each CDR3 protein once. The sample has around 110,000 distinct CDR3 sequences, less than 15% seen once. Described time point: blood at routine non-recurrence follow-up after resection. Unsorted whole RNA samples from tumor, nontumor lung or frozen PBMC were sequenced. Sequencing was performed on PBMCs, taken at follow-up. The receptors come from a male donor with early-stage non-small cell lung cancer.

The sample holds many counts of this clonotype. The genes are TRBV9 and TRBJ2-3; D possibly uses TRBD1 or TRBD2 (7 bases each). V was trimmed by 4 bases and J by 4 bases, leaving 16 bases between them. This CDR3 is 15 amino acids long. Germline assignment: CDR1 SGDLS and CDR2 YYNGEE. The DNA of the CDR3 is TGTGCCAGCAGCCCTCAGGGGGGGCAGGCAGATACGCAGTATTTT. It encodes CASSPQGGQADTQYF.

The J gene is TRBJ2-7, the V gene TRBV10-3; D not resolved. Trimming took 4 bases from V and 0 from J, leaving 10 bases between them. Germline V gene data show CDR1 as ENHRY and CDR2 as SYGVKD. The CDR3 totals 14 residues. The CDR3 DNA sequence: TGTGCCATCAGTGGAGCGTCCCCCTCCTACGAGCAGTACTTC. Translating gives CAISGASPSYEQYF.

The chain combines TRBV28 with TRBJ1-1; D gene unclear. Trimming pared 3 bases from V and 5 bases from J, leaving 10 bases between. The germline CDR1 and CDR2 sequences are MDHEN and SYDVKM. This CDR3 has 13 amino acids. Here the CDR3 DNA reads TGTGCCAGCAGTTTCTTGACGGTGACTGAAGCTTTCTTT. Protein: CASSFLTVTEAFF.

This clonotype was detected only a few times. The CDR3 loop reads CASYRDTGGYEQYF. DNA of the CDR3: TGTGCCAGCTATAGAGATACAGGGGGTTACGAGCAGTACTTC. The rearrangement uses TRBV28 and TRBJ2-7; 8 bases fit TRBD1. The CDR3 sequence is 14 residues long. Trimming took 8 bases from V and 4 from J; bases not matched to a gene: 10. Germline V lookup: CDR1 MDHEN, CDR2 SYDVKM.

The rearrangement joins TRBV2 to TRBJ2-5, with 10 bases aligning to TRBD1. Germline CDR1 is SNHLY and CDR2 is FYNNEI. V shed 4 bases and J 3 bases; nucleotides not matched to a gene: 5. The CDR3 extends over 15 amino acids. The CDR3 reads CASSGDRGTEETQYF. The CDR3 DNA follows: TGTGCCAGCAGTGGGGACAGGGGTACCGAAGAGACCCAGTACTTC.

V and J are TRBV9 and TRBJ2-1; D remains unclear. The CDR3 is 15 amino acids. Germline loops: CDR1 SGDLS, CDR2 YYNGEE. The V and J ends lost 2 bases and 1 base respectively, with 10 bases between them. Here the CDR3 DNA reads TGTGCCAGCAGCGTGGGCAGCTCGTCCTACAATGAGCAGTTCTTC. Its translation: CASSVGSSSYNEQFF.

V usage is TRBV28 and J usage is TRBJ2-3; D unclear. Germline assignment: CDR1 MDHEN and CDR2 SYDVKM. The V gene lost 6 bases and the J gene lost 0 bases, with 7 bases spanning the gap. This CDR3 is built from 13 residues. The CDR3 coding sequence is TGTGCCAGCAGGACGGTCAGCACAGATACGCAGTATTTT. As protein: CASRTVSTDTQYF. The entire variable domain, with the rest obtained from reference TRBV28 and TRBJ2-3, is as follows: DVKVTQSSRYLVKRTGEKVFLECVQDMDHENMFWYRQDPGLGLRLIYFSYDVKMKEKGDIPEGYSVSREKKERFSLILESASTNQTSMYLCASRTVSTDTQYFGPGTRLTVL.

This clonotype was recorded many times. The genes are TRBV7-8 and TRBJ2-1; a weak D match, TRBD2 (5 bases). This CDR3 has 19 amino acids. V was shortened by 0 bases and J by 0 bases, with 18 bases between the two germline ends. Germline V gene lookup returns CDR1 SGHVS and CDR2 FQNEAQ. CDR3 sequence (DNA): TGTGCCAGCAGCTTAGCTTGGCGGGCCCCCAGAGGCTCCTACAATGAGCAGTTCTTC. It encodes CASSLAWRAPRGSYNEQFF.

The chain joins TRBV3-1 to TRBJ1-6; unclear D gene. Germline CDR1 and CDR2: LGHDT and YNNKEL (reference sequence). Trimming pared 0 bases from V and 12 bases from J, leaving 12 bases between. This CDR3 is built from 14 residues. The CDR3 reads CASSQEVRAKPLHF. The CDR3 DNA follows: TGTGCCAGCAGCCAAGAGGTGAGGGCGAAACCCCTCCACTTT. The full variable domain, rest sourced from reference TRBV3-1 and TRBJ1-6, is DTAVSQTPKYLVTQMGNDKSIKCEQNLGHDTMYWYKQDSKKFLKIMFSYNNKELIINETVPNRFSPKSPDKAHLNLHINSLELGDSAVYFCASSQEVRAKPLHFGNGTRLTVT.